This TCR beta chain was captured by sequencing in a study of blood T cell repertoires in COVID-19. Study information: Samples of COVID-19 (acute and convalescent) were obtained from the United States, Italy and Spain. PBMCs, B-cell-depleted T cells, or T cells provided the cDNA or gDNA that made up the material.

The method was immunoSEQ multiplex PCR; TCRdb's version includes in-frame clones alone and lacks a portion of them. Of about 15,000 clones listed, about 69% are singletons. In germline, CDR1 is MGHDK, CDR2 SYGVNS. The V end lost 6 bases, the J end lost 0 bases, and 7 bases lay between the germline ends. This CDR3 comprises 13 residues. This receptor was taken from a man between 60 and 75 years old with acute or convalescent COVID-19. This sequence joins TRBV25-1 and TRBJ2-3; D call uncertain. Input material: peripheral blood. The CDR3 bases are TGTGCCAGCAGGGAACCGAGCACAGATACGCAGTATTTT. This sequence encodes CASREPSTDTQYF. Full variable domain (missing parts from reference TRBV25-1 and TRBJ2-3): EADIYQTPRYLVIGTGKKITLECSQTMGHDKMYWYQQDPGMELHLIHYSYGVNSTEKGDLSSESTVSRIRTEHFPLTLESARPSHTSQYLCASREPSTDTQYFGPGTRLTVL.